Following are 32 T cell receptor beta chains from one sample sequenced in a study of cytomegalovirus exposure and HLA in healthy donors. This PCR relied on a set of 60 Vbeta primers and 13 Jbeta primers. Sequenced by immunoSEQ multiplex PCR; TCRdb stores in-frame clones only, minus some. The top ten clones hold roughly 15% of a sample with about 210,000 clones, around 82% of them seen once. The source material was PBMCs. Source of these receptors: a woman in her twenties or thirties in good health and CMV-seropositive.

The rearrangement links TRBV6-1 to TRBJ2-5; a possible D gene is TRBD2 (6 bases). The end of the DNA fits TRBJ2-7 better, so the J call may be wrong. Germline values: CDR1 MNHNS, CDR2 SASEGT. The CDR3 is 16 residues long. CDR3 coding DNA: TGTGCCAGCAGTGAAGCGGCCGGGACTTCAAAGACCGAGCAGTACTTC. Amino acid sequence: CASSEAAGTSKTEQYF.

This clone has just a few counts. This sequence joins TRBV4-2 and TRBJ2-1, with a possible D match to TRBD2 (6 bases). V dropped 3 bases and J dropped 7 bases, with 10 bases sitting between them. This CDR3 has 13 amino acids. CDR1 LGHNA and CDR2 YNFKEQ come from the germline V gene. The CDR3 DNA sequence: TGTGCCAGCAGCCATCTAGGAGGGAATGAGCAGTTCTTC. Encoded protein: CASSHLGGNEQFF.

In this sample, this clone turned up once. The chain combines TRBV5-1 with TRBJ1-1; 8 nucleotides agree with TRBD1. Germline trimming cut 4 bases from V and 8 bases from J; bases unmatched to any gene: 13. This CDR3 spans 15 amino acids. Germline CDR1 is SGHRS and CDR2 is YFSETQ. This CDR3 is CASSMEVAGGVEAFF. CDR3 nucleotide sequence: TGCGCCAGCAGCATGGAGGTGGCAGGGGGCGTCGAAGCTTTCTTT.

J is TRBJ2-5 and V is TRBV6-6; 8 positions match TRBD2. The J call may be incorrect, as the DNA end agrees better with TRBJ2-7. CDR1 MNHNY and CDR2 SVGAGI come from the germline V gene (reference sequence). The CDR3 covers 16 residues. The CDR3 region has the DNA TGTGCCAGCAGTTACGAGGGACTAGGCAGCTCCTACGAGCAGTACTTC. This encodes CASSYEGLGSSYEQYF.

CDR3 in amino acids: CASSSIPSGEQYF. The CDR3 bases are TGTGCCAGCAGCTCCATTCCCTCCGGCGAGCAGTACTTC. The rearrangement uses TRBV7-2 and TRBJ2-7; no definite D call. The CDR3 runs 13 residues. Trimming pared 4 bases from V and 6 bases from J, leaving 13 bases between. Germline CDR1 SGHTA, CDR2 FQGNSA.

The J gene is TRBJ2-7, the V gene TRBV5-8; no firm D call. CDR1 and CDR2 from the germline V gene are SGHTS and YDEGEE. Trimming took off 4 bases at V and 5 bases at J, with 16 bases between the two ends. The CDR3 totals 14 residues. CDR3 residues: CASSHLMFAHEQYF. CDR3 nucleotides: TGTGCCAGCAGCCACTTAATGTTTGCCCACGAGCAGTACTTC.

The CDR3 DNA reads TGTGCCAGCAGCTTAGCGCAGCGTTTGCGGGGGGGCCAGGCTCCAGATACGCAGTATTTT. Its translation: CASSLAQRLRGGQAPDTQYF. This chain joins TRBV7-8 and TRBJ2-3; TRBD2 matches 9 bases. V gave up 0 bases and J gave up 4 bases; unmatched junction bases: 17. The CDR3 has 20 amino acids. Germline CDR1 and CDR2: SGHVS and FQNEAQ.

The CDR3 DNA follows: TGTGCCAGCAGCTTTCAGCGGGGCACAGATACGCAGTATTTT. This translates into CASSFQRGTDTQYF. This chain uses TRBV7-2 with TRBJ2-3; a possible D gene is TRBD2 (6 bases). This CDR3 has 14 residues. The V and J ends lost 3 bases and 1 base respectively, with 8 bases between them. Per the germline V gene, CDR1 is SGHTA and CDR2 is FQGNSA.

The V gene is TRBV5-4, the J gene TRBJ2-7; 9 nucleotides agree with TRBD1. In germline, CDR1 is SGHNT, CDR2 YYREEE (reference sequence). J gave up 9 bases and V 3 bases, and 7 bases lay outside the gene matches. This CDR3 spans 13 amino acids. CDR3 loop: CASSSGDRAAQYF. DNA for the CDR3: TGTGCCAGCAGCTCGGGGGACAGGGCTGCGCAGTACTTC. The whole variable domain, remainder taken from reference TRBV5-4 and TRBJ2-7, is ETGVTQSPTHLIKTRGQQVTLRCSSQSGHNTVSWYQQALGQGPQFIFQYYREEENGRGNFPPRFSGLQFPNYSSELNVNALELDDSALYLCASSSGDRAAQYFGPGTRLTVT.

CDR3 in DNA: TGCGCCAGGGTCGGGACTCCCTACGAGCAGTACTTC. Translation: CARVGTPYEQYF. The chain recombines TRBV5-1 with TRBJ2-7, with D maybe TRBD2 (6 bases). Germline V gene lookup returns CDR1 SGHRS and CDR2 YFSETQ. The CDR3 totals 12 residues. V dropped 8 bases and J dropped 2 bases, with 11 bases sitting between them. The entire variable domain, with the rest obtained from reference TRBV5-1 and TRBJ2-7, is as follows: KAGVTQTPRYLIKTRGQQVTLSCSPISGHRSVSWYQQTPGQGLQFLFEYFSETQRNKGNFPGRFSGRQFSNSRSEMNVSTLELGDSALYLCARVGTPYEQYFGPGTRLTVT.

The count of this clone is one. The CDR3 DNA follows: TGCGCCAGCAGCCAAGAACAGGGGGCTTCACCCCTCCACTTT. Encoded protein: CASSQEQGASPLHF. The genes are TRBV4-1 and TRBJ1-6; 9 bases line up with TRBD1. V shed 0 bases, J shed 9 bases, and the junction held 0 bases outside the gene matches. Germline lookup yields CDR1 MGHRA and CDR2 YSYEKL. CDR3 length equals 14 residues.

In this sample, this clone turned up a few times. The CDR3 region has the DNA TGTGCCAGCAGCTCACAGGGACTACAAGAGACCCAGTACTTC. It encodes CASSSQGLQETQYF. The rearrangement uses TRBV5-6 and TRBJ2-5, with D possibly TRBD2 on 7 matching bases. Germline values: CDR1 SGHDT, CDR2 YYEEEE. V was shortened by 3 bases and J by 2 bases, with 11 bases between the two germline ends. The CDR3 has 14 amino acids.

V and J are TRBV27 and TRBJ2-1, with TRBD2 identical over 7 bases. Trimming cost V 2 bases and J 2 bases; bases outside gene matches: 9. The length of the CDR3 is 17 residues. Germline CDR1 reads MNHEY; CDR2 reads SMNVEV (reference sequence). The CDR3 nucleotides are TGTGCCAGCAGTTTAGCGGGAGTCCCCGAGACCTACAATGAGCAGTTCTTC. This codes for CASSLAGVPETYNEQFF.

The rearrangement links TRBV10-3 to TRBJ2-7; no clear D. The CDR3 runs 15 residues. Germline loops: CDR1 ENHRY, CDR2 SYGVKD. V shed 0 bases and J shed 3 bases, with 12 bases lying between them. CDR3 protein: CAISESKVGGYEQYF. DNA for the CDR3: TGTGCCATCAGTGAGTCGAAGGTAGGCGGCTACGAGCAGTACTTC.

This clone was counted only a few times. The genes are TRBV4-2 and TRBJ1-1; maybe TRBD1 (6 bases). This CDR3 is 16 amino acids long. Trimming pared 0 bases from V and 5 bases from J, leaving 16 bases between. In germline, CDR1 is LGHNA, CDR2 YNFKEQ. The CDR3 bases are TGTGCCAGCAGCCAAGATACCACAGGGTTTCGTACTGAAGCTTTCTTT. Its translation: CASSQDTTGFRTEAFF.

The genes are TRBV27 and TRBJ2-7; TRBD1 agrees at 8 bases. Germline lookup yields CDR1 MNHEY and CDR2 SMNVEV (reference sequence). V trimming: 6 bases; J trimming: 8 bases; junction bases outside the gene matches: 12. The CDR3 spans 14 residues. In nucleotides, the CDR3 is TGTGCCAGCAGCCCCGGACAGGGCGCAGGACAGCAGTACTTC. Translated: CASSPGQGAGQQYF.

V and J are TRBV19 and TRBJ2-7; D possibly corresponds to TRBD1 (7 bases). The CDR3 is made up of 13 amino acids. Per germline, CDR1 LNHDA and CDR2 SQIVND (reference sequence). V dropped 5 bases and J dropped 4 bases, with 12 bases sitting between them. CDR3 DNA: TGTGCCAGTAGTTATCCAGGGGGGTACGAGCAGTACTTC. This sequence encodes CASSYPGGYEQYF.

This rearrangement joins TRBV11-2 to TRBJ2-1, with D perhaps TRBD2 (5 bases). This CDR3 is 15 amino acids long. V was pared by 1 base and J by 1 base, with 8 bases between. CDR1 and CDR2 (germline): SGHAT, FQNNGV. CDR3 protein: CASSLAGSSYNEQFF. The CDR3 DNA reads TGTGCCAGCAGCTTAGCGGGATCGTCCTACAATGAGCAGTTCTTC.

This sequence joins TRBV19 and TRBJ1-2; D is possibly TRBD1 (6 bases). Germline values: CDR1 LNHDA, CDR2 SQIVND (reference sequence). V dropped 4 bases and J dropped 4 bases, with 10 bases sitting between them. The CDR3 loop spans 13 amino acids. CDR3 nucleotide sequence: TGTGCCAGTAGTACAGGGGAACGCTATGGCTACACCTTC. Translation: CASSTGERYGYTF.

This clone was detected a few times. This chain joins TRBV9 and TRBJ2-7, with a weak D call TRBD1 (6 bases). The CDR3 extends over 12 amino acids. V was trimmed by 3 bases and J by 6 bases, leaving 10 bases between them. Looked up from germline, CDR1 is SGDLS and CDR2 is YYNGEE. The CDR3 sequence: CASSAQGPEQYF. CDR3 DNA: TGTGCCAGCAGCGCACAGGGTCCCGAGCAGTACTTC.

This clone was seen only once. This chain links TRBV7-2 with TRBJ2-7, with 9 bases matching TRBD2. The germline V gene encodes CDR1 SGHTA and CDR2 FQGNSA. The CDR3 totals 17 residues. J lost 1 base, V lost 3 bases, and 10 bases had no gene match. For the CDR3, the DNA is TGTGCCAGCAGCTTTGCAGCTAGCGGGATCGGGTCCTACGAGCAGTACTTC. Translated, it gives CASSFAASGIGSYEQYF.

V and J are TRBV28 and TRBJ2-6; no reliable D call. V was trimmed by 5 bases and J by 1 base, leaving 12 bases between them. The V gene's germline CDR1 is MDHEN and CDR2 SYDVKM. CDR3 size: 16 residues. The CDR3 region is CASSPSPRSGANVLTF. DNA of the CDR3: TGTGCCAGCAGTCCCTCTCCCAGGTCTGGGGCCAACGTCCTGACTTTC.

This CDR3 reads CASSFYTSGGLGELFF. The CDR3 DNA sequence: TGTGCCAGCAGCTTTTACACTAGCGGGGGTCTCGGGGAGCTGTTTTTT. The V call is TRBV7-6, the J call TRBJ2-2; TRBD2 agrees at 11 bases. The CDR3 is 16 amino acids. V shed 3 bases, J shed 7 bases, and the junction held 7 bases outside the gene matches. Germline loops: CDR1 SGHVS, CDR2 FNYEAQ.

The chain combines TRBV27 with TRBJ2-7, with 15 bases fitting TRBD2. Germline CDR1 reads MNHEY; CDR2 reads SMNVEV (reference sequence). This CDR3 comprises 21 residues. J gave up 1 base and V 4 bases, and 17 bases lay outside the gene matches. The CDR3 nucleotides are TGTGCCAGCAGTTCATTGAAATATCCGGGACTAGCGGGAGGAAGATCCTACGAGCAGTACTTC. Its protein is CASSSLKYPGLAGGRSYEQYF.

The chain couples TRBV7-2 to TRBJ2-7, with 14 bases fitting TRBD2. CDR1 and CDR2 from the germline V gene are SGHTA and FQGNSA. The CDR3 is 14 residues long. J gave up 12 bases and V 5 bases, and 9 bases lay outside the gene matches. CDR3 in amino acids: CASSTGLAGAPGYF. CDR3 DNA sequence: TGTGCCAGCAGCACGGGACTAGCGGGGGCCCCGGGGTACTTC.

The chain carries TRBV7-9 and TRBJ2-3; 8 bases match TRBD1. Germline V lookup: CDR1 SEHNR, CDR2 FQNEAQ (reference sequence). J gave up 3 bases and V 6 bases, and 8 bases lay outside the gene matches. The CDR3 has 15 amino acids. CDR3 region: CASSPLRGPTDTQYF. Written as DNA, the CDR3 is TGTGCCAGCAGTCCTCTCAGGGGGCCGACAGATACGCAGTATTTT.

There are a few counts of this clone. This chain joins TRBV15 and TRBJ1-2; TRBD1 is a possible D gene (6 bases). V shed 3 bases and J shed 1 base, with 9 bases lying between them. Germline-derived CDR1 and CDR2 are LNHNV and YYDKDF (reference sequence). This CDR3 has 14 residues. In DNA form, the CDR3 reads TGTGCCACCAGCAGTTCAGGGGTTAACTATGGCTACACCTTC. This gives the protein CATSSSGVNYGYTF.

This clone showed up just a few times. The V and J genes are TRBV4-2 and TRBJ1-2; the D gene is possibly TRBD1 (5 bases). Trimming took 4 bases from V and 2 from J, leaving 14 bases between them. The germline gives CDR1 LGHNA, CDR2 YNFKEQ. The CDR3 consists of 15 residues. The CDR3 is CASSLEAGLNYGYTF. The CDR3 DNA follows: TGTGCCAGCAGCCTAGAAGCGGGGCTAAACTATGGCTACACCTTC.

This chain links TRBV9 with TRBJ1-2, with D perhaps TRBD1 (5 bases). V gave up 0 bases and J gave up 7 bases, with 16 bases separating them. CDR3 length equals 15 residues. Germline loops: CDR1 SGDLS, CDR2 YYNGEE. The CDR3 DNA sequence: TGTGCCAGCAGCGTAGGCGGAGTTTTAAGGGGTGGCTACACCTTC. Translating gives CASSVGGVLRGGYTF.

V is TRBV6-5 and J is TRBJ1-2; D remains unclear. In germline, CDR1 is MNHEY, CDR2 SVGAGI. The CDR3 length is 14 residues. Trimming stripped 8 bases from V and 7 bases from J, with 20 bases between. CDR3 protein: CASRRSVREGGYTF. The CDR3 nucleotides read TGTGCCAGCCGAAGGTCGGTCCGCGAGGGTGGCTACACCTTC.

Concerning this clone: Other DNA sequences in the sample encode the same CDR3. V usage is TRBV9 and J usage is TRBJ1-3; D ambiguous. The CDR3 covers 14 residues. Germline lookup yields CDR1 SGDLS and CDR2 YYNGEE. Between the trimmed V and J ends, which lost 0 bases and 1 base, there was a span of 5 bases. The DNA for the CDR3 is TGTGCCAGCAGCGTAGCTCTTTCTGGAAACACCATATATTTT. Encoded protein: CASSVALSGNTIYF.

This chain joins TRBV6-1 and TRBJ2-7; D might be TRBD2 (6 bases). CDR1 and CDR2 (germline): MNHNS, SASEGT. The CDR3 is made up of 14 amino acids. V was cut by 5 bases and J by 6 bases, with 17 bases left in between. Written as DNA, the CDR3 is TGTGCCAGCAGTTTCCGACTAGATCGGGTCGAGCAGTACTTC. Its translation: CASSFRLDRVEQYF.